This TCR beta chain was sequenced during a study of regulatory T cells in long-lasting Graves disease. Broader study findings: Relative to new patients (around 1,000), persistent patients exhibited greater sharing of public clonotypes (around 2,800).

CDR1 SGHTA and CDR2 FQGTGA come from the germline V gene. The CDR3 spans 13 residues. V was cut by 4 bases and J by 8 bases, with 12 bases left in between. Time point in this sample: newly diagnosed GD, antithyroid drugs for less than 3 months. Extracted PBMC RNA gave rise to the TCR library. The table lists this clonotype with a few counts. The target antigen is unknown. For TCR beta, libraries came from iRepertoire HTBI primers and Arm-PCR of CDR3 regions. Using its own MiXCR run on the multiplex PCR reads, TCRdb lists one record per CDR3 protein. Of hundreds of thousands of distinct CDR3 sequences listed, less than 20% were seen once; the top ten hold around a sixth. These same data were also listed under a study on T cells in Graves' hyperthyroidism and ophthalmopathy.

The J gene is TRBJ2-1, the V gene TRBV7-3; D is possibly TRBD2 (5 bases). This TCR came from a woman aged 30 to 39 with Graves disease. Sample: peripheral blood mononuclear cells (PBMCs), taken at new diagnosis, from a patient treated with antithyroid drugs. Here the CDR3 DNA reads TGTGCCAGCAGCTCGCAACCCGGGGATGAGCAGTTCTTC. It encodes CASSSQPGDEQFF.